This T cell receptor (beta chain) originates from a study of T cells in Graves' hyperthyroidism and ophthalmopathy. Around 9.8 ml fresh peripheral blood yielded the PBMCs. This clonotype was seen many times. Amplified TCR beta CDR3 regions derived from RNA transcripts. The study used the HTBI primer set for a first-round RT-PCR of the TCR CDR3. TCRdb reanalysed the multiplex PCR reads using MiXCR and keeps one entry per CDR3 protein. The profile covers more than 300,000 distinct CDR3 sequences, with approximately 13% appearing a single time and less than 10% taken by the ten largest. The TCR was taken from a woman between 18 and 29 years old with Graves' hyperthyroidism. Input material: blood.

The CDR3 loop reads CASSLGGDSYNSPLHF. The CDR3 DNA reads as TGCGCCAGCAGCTTGGGAGGAGACTCCTATAATTCACCCCTCCACTTT. The chain employs TRBV5-1 and TRBJ1-6; D is undetermined. CDR1 is SGHRS, CDR2 YFSETQ, per germline. V lost 0 bases, J lost 0 bases, and 7 bases lay in between. The CDR3 is made up of 16 amino acids.